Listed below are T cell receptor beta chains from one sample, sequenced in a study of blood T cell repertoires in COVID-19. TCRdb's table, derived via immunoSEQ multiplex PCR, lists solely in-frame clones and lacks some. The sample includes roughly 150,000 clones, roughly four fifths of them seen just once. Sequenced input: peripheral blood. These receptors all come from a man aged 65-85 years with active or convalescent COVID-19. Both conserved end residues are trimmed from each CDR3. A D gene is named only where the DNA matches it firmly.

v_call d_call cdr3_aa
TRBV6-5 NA ASSYSWQGGGQPQH
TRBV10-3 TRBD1 AISDRDRGNQPQH
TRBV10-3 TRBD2 AISTTSGETQY
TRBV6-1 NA ASSVYSPSSYNSPLH
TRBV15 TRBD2 ATSRARAGGQGDTQY
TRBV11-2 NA ASSLGRRENNEQF
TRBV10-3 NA AISFEAGNTEAF
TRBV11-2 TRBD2 ASSSSGRALTGELF
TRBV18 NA ASSATQTSPVIEQY
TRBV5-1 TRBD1 ASSFRTGGDGYT
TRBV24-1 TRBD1 ATSDPGQGSNIQY
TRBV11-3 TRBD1 ASSSRQGRELF
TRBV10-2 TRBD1 ASSDTGGGKTQY
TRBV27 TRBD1 ASSPQPLDRAGNIQY
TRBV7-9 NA ASSLQGGTDTQY
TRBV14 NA ASSHKGVKNTEAF
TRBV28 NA ASSLLSGGPGAGNTIY
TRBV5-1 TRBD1 ASSPGQRLTEAF
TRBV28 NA ASTPWKGGGSGNTIY
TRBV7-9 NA ASVEEAGNGYT
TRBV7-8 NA ASSLGFTRVGQPQH
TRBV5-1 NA ASSSSTDTQY
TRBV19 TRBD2 ASRDVLAGGPDTQY
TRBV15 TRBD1 ATSPRTGLNEQF
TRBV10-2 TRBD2 ASSRLAGNQETQY
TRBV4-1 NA ASSRTGLGYEQY
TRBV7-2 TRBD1 ASSPGQGAAGEKLF
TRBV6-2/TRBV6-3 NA ASSSTIQWNYGYT
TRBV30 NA AWSTLWARGVNEQF
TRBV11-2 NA ASSLPPRNGETQY
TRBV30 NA AWSLSYNQPQH
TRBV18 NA ANSPTGDEQF
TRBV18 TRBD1 ASSFGQGAETQY
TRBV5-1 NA ASSLAGPQETQY
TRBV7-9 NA ASNPGWASATYEQY
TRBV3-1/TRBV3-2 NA ASSQDVPRSLH
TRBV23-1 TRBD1 ASSQSDRAHYGYT
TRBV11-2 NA ASSLGAGGFQPQH
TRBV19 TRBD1 ASSQKQGYGNQPQH
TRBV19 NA ASSMEGARANQPQH
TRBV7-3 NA ASSPSREVNTEAF
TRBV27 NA ASSYRENQPQH
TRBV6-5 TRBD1 ASSYSGQGNYGYT
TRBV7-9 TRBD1 ASSSPGQGREKLF
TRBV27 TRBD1 ASSRNFLSARGNRQPQH
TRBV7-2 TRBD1 ASSPDRDEQPQH
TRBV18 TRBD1 ASSPSGQPNEKLF
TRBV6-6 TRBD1 ASRPTGGEQY
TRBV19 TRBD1 ASSLWTGNSNQPQH
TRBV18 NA ASSPRGGVGTEAF
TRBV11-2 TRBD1 ASSSLGGGAQPQH
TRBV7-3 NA ASSLTRQGTNTGELF
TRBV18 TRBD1 ASSPLADRARNSPLH
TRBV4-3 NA ASSQGIERANYGYT
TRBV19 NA ASRGQVGLNTEAF